This T cell receptor beta chain was documented in a study of T cell responses to AZD1222 COVID-19 vaccine. This clone was recorded a few times. The V gene lost 6 bases and the J gene lost 8 bases, with 14 bases spanning the gap. The CDR3 is made up of 13 amino acids. Clones were read by immunoSEQ multiplex PCR, and TCRdb kept only the in-frame ones, dropping some. The repertoire holds 40,000 to 60,000 clones, with approximately 90% as singletons. The V call is TRBV12-3 or TRBV12-4, the J call TRBJ2-1; a possible D gene is TRBD1 (6 bases). The receptor was derived from an adult who received the AZD1222 COVID-19 vaccine. Source: peripheral blood, taken 28 days after the second AZD1222 dose. CDR3 amino acids: CASSPWGRDEQFF. The DNA for the CDR3 is TGTGCCAGCAGCCCCTGGGGGCGCGATGAGCAGTTCTTC.